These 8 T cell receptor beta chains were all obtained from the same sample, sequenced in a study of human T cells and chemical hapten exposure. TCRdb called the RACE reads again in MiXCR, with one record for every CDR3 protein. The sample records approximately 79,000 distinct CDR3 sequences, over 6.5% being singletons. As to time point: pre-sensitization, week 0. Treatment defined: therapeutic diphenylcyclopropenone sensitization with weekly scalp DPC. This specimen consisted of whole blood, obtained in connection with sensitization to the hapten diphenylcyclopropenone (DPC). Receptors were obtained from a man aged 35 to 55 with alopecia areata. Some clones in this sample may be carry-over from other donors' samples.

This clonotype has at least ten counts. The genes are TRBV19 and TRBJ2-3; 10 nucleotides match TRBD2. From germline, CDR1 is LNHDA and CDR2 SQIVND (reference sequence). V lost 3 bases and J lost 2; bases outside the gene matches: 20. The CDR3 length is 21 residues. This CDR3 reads CASSIKGSSGSSWWNTDTQYF. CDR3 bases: TGTGCCAGTAGTATTAAAGGATCTAGCGGGAGTTCCTGGTGGAACACAGATACGCAGTATTTT.

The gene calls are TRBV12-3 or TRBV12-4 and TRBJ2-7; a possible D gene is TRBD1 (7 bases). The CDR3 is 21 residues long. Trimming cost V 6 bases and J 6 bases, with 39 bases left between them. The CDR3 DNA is TGTGCCAGCAGAATGACAGGGACGGTCTCTAGCGACTCCCCCGAAAAGTGCGAGCAGTACGTC. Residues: CASRMTGTVSSDSPEKCEQYV.

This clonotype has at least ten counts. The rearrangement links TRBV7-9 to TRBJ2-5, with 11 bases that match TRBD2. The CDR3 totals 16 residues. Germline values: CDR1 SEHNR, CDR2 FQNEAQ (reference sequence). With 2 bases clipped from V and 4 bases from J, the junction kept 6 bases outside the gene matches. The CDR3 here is CASSLTSGSFRETQYF. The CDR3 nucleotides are TGTGCCAGCAGCTTAACTAGCGGGAGCTTTCGAGAGACCCAGTACTTC.

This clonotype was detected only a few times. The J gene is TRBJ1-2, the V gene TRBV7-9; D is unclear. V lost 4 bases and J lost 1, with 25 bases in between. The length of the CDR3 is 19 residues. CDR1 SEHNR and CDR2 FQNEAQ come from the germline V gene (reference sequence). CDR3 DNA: TGTGCCAGCAGCTCCAAGGGCGGAAACGGGAAAGCTATTAACTATGGCTACACCTTC. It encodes CASSSKGGNGKAINYGYTF.

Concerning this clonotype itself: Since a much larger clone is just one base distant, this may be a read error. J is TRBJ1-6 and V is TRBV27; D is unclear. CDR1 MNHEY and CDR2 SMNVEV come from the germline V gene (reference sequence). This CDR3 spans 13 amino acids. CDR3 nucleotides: TGTGCCTGCAGTTCCTACTATAATTCACCCCTCCACTTT. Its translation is CACSSYYNSPLHF.

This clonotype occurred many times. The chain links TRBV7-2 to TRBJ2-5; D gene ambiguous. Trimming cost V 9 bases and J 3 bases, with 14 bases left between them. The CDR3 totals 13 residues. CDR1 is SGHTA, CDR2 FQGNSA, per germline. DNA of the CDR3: TGTGCCAGTACTGACACTTTAAAAGAGACCCAGTACTTC. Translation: CASTDTLKETQYF.

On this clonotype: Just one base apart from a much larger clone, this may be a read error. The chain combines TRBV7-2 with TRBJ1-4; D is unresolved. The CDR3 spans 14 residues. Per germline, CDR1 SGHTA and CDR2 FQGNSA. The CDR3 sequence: CASSFSSYNEKMFF. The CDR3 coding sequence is TGTGCCAGCAGCTTTTCCTCTTATAATGAAAAAATGTTTTTT.

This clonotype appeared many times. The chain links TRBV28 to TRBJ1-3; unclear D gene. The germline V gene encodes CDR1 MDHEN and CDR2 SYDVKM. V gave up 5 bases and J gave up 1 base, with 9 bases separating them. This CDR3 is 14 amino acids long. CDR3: CASSVPNSGNTIYF. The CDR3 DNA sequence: TGTGCCAGCAGTGTCCCCAATTCTGGAAACACCATATATTTT.